This T cell receptor (beta chain) was captured in a study of CD8 T cells in Susac syndrome. CDR1 DFQATT and CDR2 SNEGSKA come from the germline V gene (reference sequence). Trimming took 4 bases from V and 0 from J, leaving 7 bases between them. The CDR3 runs 12 residues. RNA amounts of roughly 0.45 to 1 ug underwent reverse transcription with random hexamers. TCRdb itself ran the immunoSEQ multiplex PCR reads through MiXCR, one entry per CDR3 protein. The sample yields roughly 120,000 distinct CDR3 sequences, roughly 94% seen once. This sequence joins TRBV20-1 and TRBJ2-7; D not resolved. Sequencing was carried out using CD4+ T cells from PBMCs. The receptor comes from a human donor with multiple sclerosis. This chain's CDR3 is CSATLSSYEQYF. DNA for the CDR3: TGCAGTGCTACACTGAGCTCCTACGAGCAGTACTTC.